Shown below are 29 T cell receptor beta chains from a single sample sequenced in a study of cytomegalovirus exposure and HLA in healthy donors. Both 60 Vbeta primers and 13 Jbeta primers went into the PCR. Only in-frame clones appear in the TCRdb table, and some are missing; sequencing was by immunoSEQ multiplex PCR. The sample consists of 75,000 to 90,000 clones, approximately 74% of them appearing once. Source material: PBMCs. All receptors come from a man aged 25-45 years in good health and CMV-seropositive.

By share, this clone ranks as medium-sized. The CDR3 sequence is CASSLMANHEQYF. The CDR3 nucleotides read TGTGCCAGCAGCTTAATGGCAAACCACGAGCAGTACTTC. The chain couples TRBV7-2 to TRBJ2-7; D is ambiguous. This CDR3 comprises 13 residues. Trimming stripped 2 bases from V and 5 bases from J, with 10 bases between. Germline values: CDR1 SGHTA, CDR2 FQGNSA. Filled out from reference TRBV7-2 and TRBJ2-7, the complete variable domain reads GAGVSQSPSNKVTEKGKDVELRCDPISGHTALYWYRQSLGQGLEFLIYFQGNSAPDKSGLPSDRFSAERTGGSVSTLTIQRTQQEDSAVYLCASSLMANHEQYFGPGTRLTVT.

The chain is built from TRBV27 and TRBJ2-7; 11 bases map to TRBD2. Unmatched junction bases numbered 6, after V lost 5 bases and J lost 6 bases. CDR3 length equals 14 residues. Germline lookup yields CDR1 MNHEY and CDR2 SMNVEV (reference sequence). The CDR3 reads CASSPRLAGGEQYF. The CDR3 region has the DNA TGTGCCAGCAGTCCGCGGCTAGCGGGAGGCGAGCAGTACTTC.

This chain uses TRBV5-6 with TRBJ2-7; 9 bases align to TRBD2. Germline lookup yields CDR1 SGHDT and CDR2 YYEEEE. The ends lost 3 bases at V and 6 bases at J; junction bases unmatched: 10. The CDR3 contains 15 residues. CDR3 nucleotides: TGTGCCAGCAGCTCCATAGCGGGAGAACTTGGCGAGCAGTACTTC. Translated: CASSSIAGELGEQYF.

V and J are TRBV4-1 and TRBJ2-7, with a tentative D call TRBD2 (6 bases). From germline, CDR1 is MGHRA and CDR2 YSYEKL. V shed 0 bases and J shed 0 bases, with 15 bases lying between them. This CDR3 is 17 amino acids long. Written as DNA, the CDR3 is TGCGCCAGCAGCCAAGACGGAGGGTTACTTTACTCCTACGAGCAGTACTTC. It specifies CASSQDGGLLYSYEQYF.

The chain has TRBV4-2 and TRBJ1-4, with 9 bases lining up with TRBD1. With 0 bases clipped from V and 7 bases from J, the junction kept 6 bases outside the gene matches. The CDR3 length is 16 residues. Germline CDR1 reads LGHNA; CDR2 reads YNFKEQ. This CDR3 reads CASSQELGTGSEKLFF. The CDR3 DNA reads as TGTGCCAGCAGCCAAGAGTTGGGGACAGGGTCTGAAAAACTGTTTTTT.

This chain links TRBV2 with TRBJ2-7; 11 nucleotides agree with TRBD1. The V gene end was trimmed by 6 bases and the J gene end by 0 bases; junction bases not matched to a gene: 1. In germline, CDR1 is SNHLY, CDR2 FYNNEI. This CDR3 region has 14 residues. The CDR3 protein is CASRDRGHSYEQYF. The DNA for the CDR3 is TGTGCCAGCAGGGACAGGGGGCACTCCTACGAGCAGTACTTC.

This chain links TRBV6-1 with TRBJ1-4; D might be TRBD1 (6 bases). CDR1 is MNHNS and CDR2 is SASEGT in the germline V gene. The V end was cut by 5 bases, the J end by 7 bases, with 11 bases between. This CDR3 is built from 13 residues. The CDR3 protein is CASSWTDGEKLFF. The DNA for the CDR3 is TGTGCCAGCAGTTGGACAGACGGTGAAAAACTGTTTTTT.

The chain uses TRBV5-6 and TRBJ2-4, with D tentatively TRBD1 (6 bases). The germline V gene encodes CDR1 SGHDT and CDR2 YYEEEE. The CDR3 runs to 14 residues. V was cut by 2 bases and J by 4 bases, with 10 bases left in between. This chain's CDR3 is CASSFGQQKNIQYF. The CDR3 DNA follows: TGTGCCAGCAGCTTCGGACAGCAAAAAAACATTCAGTACTTC.

This clone was counted a single time. The chain has TRBV30 and TRBJ1-3, with D hard to call. The V end lost 5 bases, the J end lost 0 bases, and 14 bases lay between the germline ends. There are 15 residues in the CDR3. Germline CDR1 GTSNPN, CDR2 SVGIG (reference sequence). The DNA of the CDR3 is TGTGCCTGGGCCCCCCTTAAGAGCTCTGGAAACACCATATATTTT. Translation gives CAWAPLKSSGNTIYF.

V is TRBV7-8 and J is TRBJ2-2; maybe TRBD2 (6 bases). The CDR3 contains 14 residues. The germline gives CDR1 SGHVS, CDR2 FQNEAQ. V lost 7 bases and J 4 bases, leaving 13 bases between the germline ends. In DNA form, the CDR3 reads TGTGCCAGCATCCGGATGGGGGGCACCGGGGAGCTGTTTTTT. Protein sequence: CASIRMGGTGELFF.

This clone was detected a few times. At one end, the junction sequence differs from germline, possibly due to a read error. V gene TRBV7-9 combines with J gene TRBJ1-2; 7 nucleotides match TRBD1. Germline values: CDR1 SEHNR, CDR2 FQNEAQ (reference sequence). This CDR3 is 17 amino acids long. The CDR3 coding sequence is TGTGCAAGCAGGCCGGGACAGATCACGCCGATTAACTATGGCTACACCTTC. Translating it yields CASRPGQITPINYGYTF.

In its sample, this clone was seen once. This chain connects TRBV5-1 to TRBJ2-6, with TRBD2 identical over 13 bases. Germline V gene data show CDR1 as SGHRS and CDR2 as YFSETQ. The CDR3 consists of 20 residues. Germline trimming cut 10 bases from V and 0 bases from J; bases unmatched to any gene: 16. Here the CDR3 DNA reads TGCGCCTCCTCGGACGGGACCACTAGCGGGAGGGCCTCTGGGGCCAACGTCCTGACTTTC. Translated, it gives CASSDGTTSGRASGANVLTF.

V and J are TRBV6-5 and TRBJ1-2; TRBD1 agrees at 9 bases. The CDR3 loop spans 14 amino acids. Trimming at V came to 5 bases and at J to 2 bases, leaving 3 bases not matched to a gene. Germline V lookup: CDR1 MNHEY, CDR2 SVGAGI. This chain's CDR3 is CASSHRGQNYGYTF. The CDR3 bases are TGTGCCAGCAGTCACAGGGGGCAGAACTATGGCTACACCTTC.

This clone was counted once. The rearrangement joins TRBV7-6 to TRBJ2-5; TRBD1 matches 8 bases. With V trimmed by 4 bases and J by 4 bases, 5 bases remained unmatched. The CDR3 totals 14 residues. The germline CDR1 and CDR2 sequences are SGHVS and FNYEAQ. CDR3 in DNA: TGTGCCAGCAGCTCGTGGACAGGGATAGAGACCCAGTACTTC. Its protein product is CASSSWTGIETQYF.

The chain carries TRBV11-2 and TRBJ1-2; D call uncertain. V dropped 4 bases and J dropped 0 bases, with 15 bases sitting between them. Germline V gives CDR1 SGHAT, CDR2 FQNNGV. The CDR3 loop spans 16 amino acids. The CDR3 DNA reads TGTGCCAGCAGCTCCGCCGTGCGGAGAGCTAACTATGGCTACACCTTC. Translated, it gives CASSSAVRRANYGYTF.

The chain combines TRBV28 with TRBJ1-2, with D perhaps TRBD1 (5 bases). CDR1 MDHEN and CDR2 SYDVKM come from the germline V gene. V dropped 2 bases and J dropped 0 bases, with 13 bases sitting between them. The CDR3 is made up of 16 amino acids. CDR3 bases: TGTGCCAGCAGTTTACTGCAGGGAGGGACTAACTATGGCTACACCTTC. Its translation is CASSLLQGGTNYGYTF.

The chain couples TRBV4-3 to TRBJ1-2; D is possibly TRBD1 (6 bases). Looked up from germline, CDR1 is LGHNA and CDR2 is YSLEER. The V gene lost 0 bases and the J gene lost 2 bases, with 10 bases spanning the gap. This CDR3 has 15 residues. The CDR3 is CASSQEGGTNYGYTF. Here the CDR3 DNA reads TGCGCCAGCAGCCAAGAGGGGGGGACAAACTATGGCTACACCTTC.

This clone was seen more than once but under ten times. The chain carries TRBV6-1 and TRBJ2-7, with 11 nucleotides matching TRBD1. Looked up from germline, CDR1 is MNHNS and CDR2 is SASEGT. V dropped 6 bases and J dropped 4; count of bases not matched to a gene: 5. This CDR3 has 14 amino acids. CDR3 amino acids: CASSGTGGGYEQYF. CDR3 DNA sequence: TGTGCCAGCAGCGGGACAGGGGGAGGGTACGAGCAGTACTTC.

The rearrangement uses TRBV19 and TRBJ1-5; D is possibly TRBD1 (5 bases). The CDR3 is 20 residues long. Germline CDR1 and CDR2: LNHDA and SQIVND (reference sequence). Trimming shortened V by 7 bases and J by 0 bases, and 28 bases separated the two germline ends. The DNA for the CDR3 is TGTGCCAGTACCCCTGGACACAGAATGAACTCCAAATATAGCAATCAGCCCCAGCATTTT. Its protein is CASTPGHRMNSKYSNQPQHF. Combining the CDR3 with reference TRBV19 and TRBJ1-5 gives the whole variable domain DGGITQSPKYLFRKEGQNVTLSCEQNLNHDAMYWYRQDPGQGLRLIYYSQIVNDFQKGDIAEGYSVSREKKESFPLTVTSAQKNPTAFYLCASTPGHRMNSKYSNQPQHFGDGTRLSIL.

The chain couples TRBV7-2 to TRBJ1-4, with D unresolved. Between the trimmed V and J ends, which lost 5 bases and 8 bases, there was a span of 18 bases. The CDR3 extends over 15 amino acids. In germline, CDR1 is SGHTA, CDR2 FQGNSA. CDR3 DNA sequence: TGTGCCAGCAGCCCCCAACGGCTATTCGGGGAAAAACTGTTTTTT. It yields the protein CASSPQRLFGEKLFF.

The rearrangement links TRBV5-6 to TRBJ1-1; D not certain. This CDR3 is 15 amino acids long. V was cut by 3 bases and J by 4 bases, with 16 bases left in between. Germline lookup yields CDR1 SGHDT and CDR2 YYEEEE. CDR3 in amino acids: CASSSYGGEATEAFF. In DNA, the CDR3 is TGTGCCAGCAGCTCTTACGGCGGGGAGGCCACTGAAGCTTTCTTT.

The chain couples TRBV9 to TRBJ1-2, with a possible D match to TRBD1 (6 bases). CDR3 length: 14 amino acids. Deletions cut 0 bases from V and 3 bases from J, with 9 bases between. Germline assignment: CDR1 SGDLS and CDR2 YYNGEE. The DNA for the CDR3 is TGTGCCAGCAGCGTAGAGGACAGCTACTATGGCTACACCTTC. As protein: CASSVEDSYYGYTF.

The chain employs TRBV2 and TRBJ2-3; 9 bases are a match to TRBD1. The ends lost 5 bases at V and 3 bases at J; junction bases unmatched: 6. From germline, CDR1 is SNHLY and CDR2 FYNNEI. The length of the CDR3 is 15 residues. The CDR3 reads CASSTTDRGTDTQYF. CDR3 coding DNA: TGTGCCAGCAGTACCACGGACAGGGGAACAGATACGCAGTATTTT.

This chain links TRBV4-2 with TRBJ2-6, with D hard to call. Germline loops: CDR1 LGHNA, CDR2 YNFKEQ. Trimming removed 3 bases at V and 4 bases at J, with 13 bases between. CDR3 length: 16 residues. The CDR3 reads CASSQGPRHGANVLTF. In nucleotides, the CDR3 is TGTGCCAGCAGCCAGGGTCCCAGACACGGGGCCAACGTCCTGACTTTC.

The V gene is TRBV27, the J gene TRBJ2-1; 7 bases are a match to TRBD2. The J segment lost 0 bases and the V segment lost 0 bases, leaving 5 bases of the junction unmatched. The CDR3 is made up of 17 amino acids. Germline CDR1 reads MNHEY; CDR2 reads SMNVEV (reference sequence). CDR3: CASSLSTSRRSYNEQFF. CDR3 nucleotides: TGTGCCAGCAGTTTATCGACTAGCAGGCGCTCCTACAATGAGCAGTTCTTC.

The chain recombines TRBV11-2 with TRBJ2-2, with D unclear. Trimming took 0 bases from V and 5 from J, leaving 16 bases between them. Germline assignment: CDR1 SGHAT and CDR2 FQNNGV. The CDR3 runs to 17 residues. CDR3 amino acids: CASSLDLISVGTGELFF. CDR3 DNA sequence: TGTGCCAGCAGCTTAGATCTTATATCCGTCGGTACCGGGGAGCTGTTTTTT.

V usage is TRBV9 and J usage is TRBJ2-1, with D possibly being TRBD2 (6 bases). Germline V gene lookup returns CDR1 SGDLS and CDR2 YYNGEE. CDR3 length: 16 amino acids. V was cut by 3 bases and J by 0 bases, with 13 bases left in between. CDR3 DNA: TGTGCCAGCAGCGACCCTAGCGAAAGCTCCTACAATGAGCAGTTCTTC. Translation: CASSDPSESSYNEQFF.

This rearrangement joins TRBV5-8 to TRBJ2-1; 8 bases line up with TRBD2. The V gene's germline CDR1 is SGHTS and CDR2 YDEGEE. J was trimmed by 6 bases and V by 4 bases; bases with no gene match: 9. The CDR3 spans 15 residues. CDR3 protein: CASSHGTSDRNEQFF. DNA for the CDR3: TGTGCCAGCAGCCATGGGACTAGTGATCGCAATGAGCAGTTCTTC.

The rearrangement links TRBV30 to TRBJ2-7; 7 bases are a match to TRBD1. This CDR3 region has 13 residues. With V trimmed by 1 base and J by 6 bases, 6 bases remained unmatched. Germline CDR1 reads GTSNPN; CDR2 reads SVGIG (reference sequence). The CDR3: CAWSGQGDGEQYF. DNA for the CDR3: TGTGCCTGGAGTGGACAGGGAGATGGCGAGCAGTACTTC.